The 5 T cell receptor beta chains given below trace back to one sample, sequenced in a study of T cell changes during pregnancy in multiple sclerosis (dated 2019 in TCRdb). The library was obtained by the immunoSEQ multiplex PCR assay. TCRdb carries this immuneACCESS record with in-frame sequences only. Its versions omit some clonotypes, under half of them owing to an unresolved V gene in the studies checked, with the rest unexplained. This sample gives about 100,000 clones in total; 90% of them show up just once. The ten biggest clones cover 0.7% to 0.9% of the sample. The source material was peripheral blood, sampled in the second trimester of pregnancy. The source is a female donor in good health, enrolled as a control in a pregnancy study.

This chain connects TRBV10-1 to TRBJ2-7, with 9 bases fitting TRBD2. There are 14 residues in the CDR3. The V gene end was trimmed by 0 bases and the J gene end by 9 bases; junction bases not matched to a gene: 6. Germline CDR1 and CDR2: WNHNN and SYGVQD (reference sequence). The CDR3 reads CASSESPSGNRQYF. The CDR3 DNA follows: TGCGCCAGCAGTGAGTCCCCTAGCGGGAACCGGCAGTACTTC.

The chain has TRBV9 and TRBJ2-3; D ambiguous. Germline V lookup: CDR1 SGDLS, CDR2 YYNGEE. The CDR3 spans 14 residues. Trimming shortened V by 4 bases and J by 6 bases, and 15 bases separated the two germline ends. CDR3 bases: TGTGCCAGCAGCTCCCGACACCACACCGATACGCAGTATTTT. Translated: CASSSRHHTDTQYF.

V and J are TRBV7-9 and TRBJ1-1; no firm D call. CDR1 SEHNR and CDR2 FQNEAQ come from the germline V gene (reference sequence). The V and J ends lost 1 base and 1 base respectively, with 4 bases between them. The CDR3 has 13 amino acids. The CDR3 nucleotides read TGTGCCAGCAGCTTAGGAGAGAACACTGAAGCTTTCTTT. Its translation: CASSLGENTEAFF. The entire variable domain, with the rest obtained from reference TRBV7-9 and TRBJ1-1, is as follows: DTGVSQNPRHKITKRGQNVTFRCDPISEHNRLYWYRQTLGQGPEFLTYFQNEAQLEKSRLLSDRFSAERPKGSFSTLEIQRTEQGDSAMYLCASSLGENTEAFFGQGTRLTVV.

Here the CDR3 reads CASSPSRQTNYGYTF. In DNA, the CDR3 is TGTGCCAGCTCACCGTCCCGACAGACTAACTATGGCTACACCTTC. The chain has TRBV18 and TRBJ1-2; D may be TRBD1 (5 bases). The V end lost 3 bases, the J end lost 0 bases, and 11 bases lay between the germline ends. The germline V gene has CDR1 KGHSH and CDR2 LQKENI. This CDR3 contains 15 residues.

The chain combines TRBV11-2 with TRBJ1-1; 10 nucleotides line up with TRBD1. The germline gives CDR1 SGHAT, CDR2 FQNNGV. V lost 1 base and J lost 11; bases outside the gene matches: 13. CDR3 length equals 16 residues. The chain's CDR3 is CASSLVWDRGLGDAFF. The CDR3 DNA reads as TGTGCCAGCAGCTTAGTGTGGGACAGGGGACTAGGTGACGCTTTCTTT.